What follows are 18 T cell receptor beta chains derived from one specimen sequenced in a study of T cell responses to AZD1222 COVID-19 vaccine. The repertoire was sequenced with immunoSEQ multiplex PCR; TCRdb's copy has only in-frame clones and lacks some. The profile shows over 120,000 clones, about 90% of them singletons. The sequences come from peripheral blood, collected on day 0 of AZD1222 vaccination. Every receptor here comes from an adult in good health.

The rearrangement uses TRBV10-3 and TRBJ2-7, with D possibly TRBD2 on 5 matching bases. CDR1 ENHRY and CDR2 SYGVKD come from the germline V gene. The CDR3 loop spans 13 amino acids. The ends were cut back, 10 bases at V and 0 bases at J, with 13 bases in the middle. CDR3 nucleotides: TGTGCCACCTCCGCGGGCGGCTCCTACGAGCAGTACTTC. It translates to CATSAGGSYEQYF.

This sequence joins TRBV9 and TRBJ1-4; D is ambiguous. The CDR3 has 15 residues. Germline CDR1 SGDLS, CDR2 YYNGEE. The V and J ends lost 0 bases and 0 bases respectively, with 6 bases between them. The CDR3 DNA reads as TGTGCCAGCAGCGTAGACCCCGCAACTAATGAAAAACTGTTTTTT. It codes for CASSVDPATNEKLFF.

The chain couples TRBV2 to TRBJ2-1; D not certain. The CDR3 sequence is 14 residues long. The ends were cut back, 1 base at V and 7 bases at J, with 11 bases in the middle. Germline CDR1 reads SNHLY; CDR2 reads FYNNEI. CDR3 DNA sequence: TGTGCCAGCAGTGAAGATAGGTTCGGGAATGAGCAGTTCTTC. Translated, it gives CASSEDRFGNEQFF. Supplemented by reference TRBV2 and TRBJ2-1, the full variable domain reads EPEVTQTPSHQVTQMGQEVILRCVPISNHLYFYWYRQILGQKVEFLVSFYNNEISEKSEIFDDQFSVERPDGSNFTLKIRSTKLEDSAMYFCASSEDRFGNEQFFGPGTRLTVL.

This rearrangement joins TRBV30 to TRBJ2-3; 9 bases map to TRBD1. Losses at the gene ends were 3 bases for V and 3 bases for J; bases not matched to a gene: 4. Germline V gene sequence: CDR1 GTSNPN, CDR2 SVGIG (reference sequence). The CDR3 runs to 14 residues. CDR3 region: CAWSKGQGTDTQYF. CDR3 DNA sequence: TGTGCCTGGAGCAAAGGACAGGGGACAGATACGCAGTATTTT.

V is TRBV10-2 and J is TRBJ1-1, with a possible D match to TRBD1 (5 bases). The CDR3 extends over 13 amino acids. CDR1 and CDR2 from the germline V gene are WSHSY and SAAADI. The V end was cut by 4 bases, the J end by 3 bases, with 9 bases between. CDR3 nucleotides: TGCGCCAGCAGTGTCGGAGGGGACACTGAAGCTTTCTTT. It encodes CASSVGGDTEAFF.

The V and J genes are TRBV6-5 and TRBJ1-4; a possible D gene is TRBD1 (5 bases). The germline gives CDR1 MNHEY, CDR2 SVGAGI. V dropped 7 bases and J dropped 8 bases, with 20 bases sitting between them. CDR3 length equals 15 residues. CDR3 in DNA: TGTGCCAGCACCCCGGGACTGAGGACTGGGGAAAAACTGTTTTTT. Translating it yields CASTPGLRTGEKLFF.

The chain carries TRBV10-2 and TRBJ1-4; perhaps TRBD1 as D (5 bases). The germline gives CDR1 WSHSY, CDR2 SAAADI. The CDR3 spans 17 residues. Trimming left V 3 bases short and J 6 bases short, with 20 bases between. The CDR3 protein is CASSDYRDAGLDEKLFF. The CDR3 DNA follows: TGCGCCAGCAGTGACTACCGGGACGCAGGTCTAGATGAAAAACTGTTTTTT.

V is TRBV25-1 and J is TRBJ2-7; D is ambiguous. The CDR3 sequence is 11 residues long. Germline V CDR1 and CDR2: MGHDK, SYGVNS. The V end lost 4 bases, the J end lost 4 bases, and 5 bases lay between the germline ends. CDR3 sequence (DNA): TGTGCCAGCAGTGGGTCTTACGAGCAGTACTTC. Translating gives CASSGSYEQYF.

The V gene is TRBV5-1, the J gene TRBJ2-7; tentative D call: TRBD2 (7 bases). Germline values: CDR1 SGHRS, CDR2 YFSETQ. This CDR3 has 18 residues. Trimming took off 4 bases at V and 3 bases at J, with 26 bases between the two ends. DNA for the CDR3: TGCGCCAGCAGCACTGGGGGGGGGCCCGGGGGGAAGTACTACGAGCAGTACTTC. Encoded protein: CASSTGGGPGGKYYEQYF.

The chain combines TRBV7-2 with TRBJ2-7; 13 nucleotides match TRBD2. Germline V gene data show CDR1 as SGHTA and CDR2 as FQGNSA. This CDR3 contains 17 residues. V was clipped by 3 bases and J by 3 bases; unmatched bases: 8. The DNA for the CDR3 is TGTGCCAGCAGCTTTACCCGGACTAGCGGGAGCATCTACGAGCAGTACTTC. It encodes CASSFTRTSGSIYEQYF.

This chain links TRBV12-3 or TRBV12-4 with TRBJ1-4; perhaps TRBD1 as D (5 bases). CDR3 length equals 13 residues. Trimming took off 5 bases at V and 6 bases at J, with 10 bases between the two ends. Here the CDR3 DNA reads TGTGCCAGCAGTCTCTCGGGGCATGAAAAACTGTTTTTT. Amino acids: CASSLSGHEKLFF.

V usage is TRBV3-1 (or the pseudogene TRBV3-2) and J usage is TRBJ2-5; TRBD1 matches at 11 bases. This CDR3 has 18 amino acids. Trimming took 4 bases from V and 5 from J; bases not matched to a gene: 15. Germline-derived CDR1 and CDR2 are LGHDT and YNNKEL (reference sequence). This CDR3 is CASSRPPRTGGFGETQYF. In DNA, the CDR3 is TGTGCCAGCAGCCGCCCGCCTCGGACAGGGGGCTTTGGGGAGACCCAGTACTTC.

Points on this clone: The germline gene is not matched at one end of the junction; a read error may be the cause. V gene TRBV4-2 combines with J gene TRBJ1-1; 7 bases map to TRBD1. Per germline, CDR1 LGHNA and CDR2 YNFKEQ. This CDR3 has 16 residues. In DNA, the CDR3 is TGTGCCAGCAGCCAGGAACCGACAGGGAGGGACACTGAAGCCTTCTTT. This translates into CASSQEPTGRDTEAFF.

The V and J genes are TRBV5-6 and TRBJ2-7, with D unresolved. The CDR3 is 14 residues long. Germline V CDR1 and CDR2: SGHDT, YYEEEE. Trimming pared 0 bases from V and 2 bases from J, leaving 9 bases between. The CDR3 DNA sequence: TGTGCCAGCAGCTTGGGGTTCCCGCCCTACGAGCAGTACTTC. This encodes CASSLGFPPYEQYF.

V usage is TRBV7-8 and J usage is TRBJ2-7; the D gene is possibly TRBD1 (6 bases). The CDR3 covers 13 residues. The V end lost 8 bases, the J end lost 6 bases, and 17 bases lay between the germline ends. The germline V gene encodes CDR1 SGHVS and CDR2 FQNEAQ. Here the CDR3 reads CASRHRELGEQYF. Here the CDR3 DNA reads TGTGCCAGCCGACACAGGGAACTAGGCGAGCAGTACTTC.

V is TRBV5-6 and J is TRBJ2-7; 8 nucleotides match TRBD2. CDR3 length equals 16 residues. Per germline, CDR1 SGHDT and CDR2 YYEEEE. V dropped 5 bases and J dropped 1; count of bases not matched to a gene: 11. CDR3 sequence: CASSLPVAGPSYEQYF. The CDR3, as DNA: TGTGCCAGCAGTTTGCCCGTAGCGGGGCCTTCCTACGAGCAGTACTTC.

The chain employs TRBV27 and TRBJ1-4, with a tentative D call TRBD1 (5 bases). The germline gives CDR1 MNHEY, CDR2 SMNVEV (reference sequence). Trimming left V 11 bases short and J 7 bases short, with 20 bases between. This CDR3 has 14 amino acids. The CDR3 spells CASKGPRDSEKLFF. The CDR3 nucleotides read TGTGCCTCCAAAGGTCCCAGGGATAGTGAAAAACTGTTTTTT.

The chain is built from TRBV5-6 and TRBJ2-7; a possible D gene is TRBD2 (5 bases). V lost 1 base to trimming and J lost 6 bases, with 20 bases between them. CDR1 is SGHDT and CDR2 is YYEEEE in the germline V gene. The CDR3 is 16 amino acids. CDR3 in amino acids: CASSLWRVAPWIEQYF. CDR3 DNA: TGTGCCAGCAGCTTGTGGCGGGTTGCCCCGTGGATCGAGCAGTACTTC.